Listed here are 4 T cell receptor beta chains from one sample, sequenced in a study of T cells after somatic rescue of genetic block. Produced via immunoSEQ multiplex PCR; TCRdb's table is partial and in-frame only. The profile shows over 14,000 clones, approximately 71% of them singletons. The sample was peripheral blood mononuclear cells (PBMCs). Receptors were obtained from a man in his late teens or twenties.

The table lists this clone with a count of one. The rearrangement links TRBV5-1 to TRBJ2-7; TRBD1 agrees at 11 bases. There are 14 residues in the CDR3. Germline V lookup: CDR1 SGHRS, CDR2 YFSETQ. After removal of 3 bases from V and 4 bases from J, the junction contained 3 bases not matched to a gene. As DNA, the CDR3 is TGCGCCAGCAGCTCCGGGACAGGGGGATACGAGCAGTACTTC. This translates into CASSSGTGGYEQYF.

This clone has a handful of counts. This chain uses TRBV6-6 with TRBJ2-1, with D perhaps matching TRBD1 or TRBD2 (7 bases each). Germline CDR1 and CDR2: MNHNY and SVGAGI (reference sequence). The CDR3 sequence is 15 residues long. V shed 6 bases and J shed 7 bases, with 19 bases lying between them. DNA of the CDR3: TGTGCCAGCAGGGGGGGAGGGGGCAATATGAATGAGCAGTTCTTC. This sequence encodes CASRGGGGNMNEQFF.

This clone showed up just a few times. The chain carries TRBV10-3 and TRBJ1-2, with D maybe TRBD1 (6 bases). This CDR3 comprises 14 residues. V was cut by 3 bases and J by 13 bases, with 21 bases left in between. Germline loops: CDR1 ENHRY, CDR2 SYGVKD. CDR3 nucleotides: TGTGCCATCAGTGATCGGGGGATTAACAGGGAATGCACCTTC. It encodes CAISDRGINRECTF.

The chain uses TRBV6-5 and TRBJ1-2; 10 bases align to TRBD1. In germline, CDR1 is MNHEY, CDR2 SVGAGI. The junction had 5 bases not matched to a gene; V was cut back by 6 bases and J by 1 base. CDR3 length equals 15 residues. DNA for the CDR3: TGTGCCAGCAGCCCCGGGACAGGGGTTAACTATGGCTACACCTTC. This gives the protein CASSPGTGVNYGYTF.